This T cell receptor (beta chain) originates from a study of T cell responses to AZD1222 COVID-19 vaccine. Remarks on this clone: Its cognate antigen is unknown.

The assay was immunoSEQ multiplex PCR, and TCRdb's table has in-frame clones only and misses some. The top ten clones hold roughly 4.7% of a sample with 120,000 to 150,000 clones, about 93% of them seen once. The study, taken as a whole, reports: Donors in the cohort were predominantly white British and more often female, and clonal diversity was possibly underestimated. Only a handful of AZD1222 recipients, roughly 6 in all, had baseline seropositivity. Distributed over spike, vaccine-associated CD4 TCRs predominated at 160-218 and 743-854.

Germline V gives CDR1 MNHEY, CDR2 SMNVEV (reference sequence). The CDR3 is 14 residues long. Trimming at V came to 1 base and at J to 2 bases, leaving 2 bases not matched to a gene. This material consisted of peripheral blood, taken on day 0 of AZD1222 vaccination. The TCR comes from an adult in good health. V gene TRBV27 combines with J gene TRBJ2-7; 7 nucleotides line up with TRBD2. In DNA form, the CDR3 reads TGTGCCAGCAGTTTATATGGGGGGGCCTACGAGCAGTACTTC. This translates into CASSLYGGAYEQYF.